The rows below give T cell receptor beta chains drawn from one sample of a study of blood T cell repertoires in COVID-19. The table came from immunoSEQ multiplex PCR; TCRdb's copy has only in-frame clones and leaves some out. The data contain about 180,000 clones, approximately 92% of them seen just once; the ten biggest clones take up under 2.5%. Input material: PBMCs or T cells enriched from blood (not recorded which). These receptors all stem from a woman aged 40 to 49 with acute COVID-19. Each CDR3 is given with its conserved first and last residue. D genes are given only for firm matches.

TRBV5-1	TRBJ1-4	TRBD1	CASTDGTGGAAEKLFF
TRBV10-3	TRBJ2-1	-	CAISAPPTGRSYNEQFF
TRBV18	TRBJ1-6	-	CASSPPTGSQRNSPLHF
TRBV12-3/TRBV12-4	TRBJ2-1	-	CASSAQGNEQFF
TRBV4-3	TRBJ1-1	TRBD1	CASSPEPPTGDAVNTEAFF
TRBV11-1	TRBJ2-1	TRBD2	CASSFRGGDSYNEQFF
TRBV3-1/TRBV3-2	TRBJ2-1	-	CASSPGRDSYNEQFF
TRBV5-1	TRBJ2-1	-	CASRTGEPYNEQFF
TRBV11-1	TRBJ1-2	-	CASSLTRNYGYTF
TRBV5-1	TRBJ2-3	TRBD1	CASSTSQGASQYF
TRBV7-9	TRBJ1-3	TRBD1	CASSLAGSTGFGNTIYF
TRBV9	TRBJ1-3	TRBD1	CASSTTGGGGNTIYF
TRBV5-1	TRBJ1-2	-	CASSLDRVGGYTF